The present TCR beta chain was sequenced within a study of regulatory T cells in long-lasting Graves disease. Overall study: Disease was considered persistent Graves' disease after over 5 years of antithyroid drugs (with positive TSH receptor antibodies).

This clonotype was seen repeatedly, ten times or more. Antigen unknown. This CDR3 contains 17 residues. CDR1 DFQATT and CDR2 SNEGSKA come from the germline V gene (reference sequence). Trimming took off 0 bases at V and 7 bases at J, with 21 bases between the two ends. Time point here: persistent/refractory GD, antithyroid drugs over 5 years with positive TRAb. RNA extracted from PBMCs served as the sequencing template. Points from the study as a whole: Patients with persistent disease shared 2,741 public clonotypes, outpacing the roughly 950 shared by new patients.

HTBI primers from iRepertoire and Arm-PCR of CDR3 regions yielded the TCR beta libraries. TCRdb re-called the multiplex PCR reads through MiXCR, storing one row per CDR3 protein. The sample lists 310,000 or so distinct CDR3 sequences, roughly a fifth seen once, with roughly three fifths in the top ten. The sample was peripheral blood mononuclear cells (PBMCs), taken when the disease was refractory, from a patient treated with antithyroid drugs. The gene calls are TRBV20-1 and TRBJ1-4; unclear D gene. This TCR was sampled from a female donor with Graves disease. The CDR3 region has the DNA TGCAGTGCTAGAGACCACACCGCCGGGTCCCTTTTTGAAAAACTGTTTTTT. The encoded protein is CSARDHTAGSLFEKLFF.